Given below is one T cell receptor (beta chain) in context. The antigen this receptor binds is unknown. Base qualities are not at hand, and no much larger clone is one base apart. The 39 donors, aged 6 to 90 years, were systemically healthy Caucasian individuals from Russia. Each donor gave about 9.8 milliliters of peripheral blood, drawn into EDTA-treated Vacutainer tubes. Ficoll-Paque density-gradient centrifugation was used to isolate PBMCs, with at least 7 million per sample. Total RNA, at least 6 micrograms per sample, was extracted from PBMCs with Trizol reagent. For every donor, flow cytometry on a PBMC aliquot measured the percentage of naive CD45RAhigh/CD27high T cells. CDR1 and CDR2 were assigned from the germline V gene as MDHEN and SYDVKM. Trimming removed 2 bases from V and 3 bases from J, leaving 11 bases between the germline ends. Taken from cysteine to phenylalanine, the CDR3 has 14 residues. The only DNA kept is the CDR3, 42 bases in frame from the first base.

This sample is drawn from a study of blood T cells in healthy people across ages (dated by TCRdb to the mid-2010s). Some background on the complete study: In model experiments, roughly one uniquely barcoded TCR beta cDNA molecule per two T cells was captured by template switching. Age-related changes in TCR beta repertoire diversity were measured in the study by deep sequencing normalized with unique cDNA molecular identifiers. The donors were divided into four age groups: young (average roughly 15 years), middle-aged (approximately 39), aged (about 62) and long-lived (82). To avoid experimental bias, donors of different ages were randomly spread across the sequencing lanes. Using the same blood draw, the study looked at two additional independent replicas of 1 million unique cDNA reads for two donors, one aged 18 to 30 and the other aged 80 or older. The research as a whole found: A strong correlation was found between observed TCR beta diversity and the percentage of naive T cells measured by flow cytometry. Because donor CMV infection status was unknown, age-related changes in expanded clonotypes were potentially confounded. As age increased, observed TCR beta diversity per million T cells dropped in a roughly linear way, and a significant reduction was already evident by age about 40. Because profiling used bulk unsorted PBMCs, naive and antigen-experienced compartments could not be compared conclusively. Estimates of total diversity based on one million sequenced T cells were considered lower bounds and underestimates. The long-lived group showed more naive CD4+ T cells, fewer expanded clones and increased TCR diversity than the aged group, suggesting age selection.

The library was produced with 5' RACE. Data came from an Illumina HiSeq 2500. The second PCR ran for about 6 to 12 cycles and used a J-beta primer mix along with a sample-barcoded 5' primer. A unique molecular identifier was introduced onto each TCR beta cDNA molecule by a template-switch 5' adaptor carrying 12 random nucleotides. At least 2.5 million CDR3-containing paired-end reads were obtained from each sample. First-strand cDNA synthesis was performed from all RNA using the Mint cDNA synthesis kit, with priming by a TRBC-specific oligonucleotide. After uracil-DNA glycosylase treatment, a first 18-cycle PCR used universal primers M1SS and BC2_uni_R on all cDNA. Per the source publication's procedure: For normalization, 1 million high-quality reads were randomly selected from each sample, with every read carrying a distinct molecular identifier. Instead of being binned into consensus sequences, reads that shared molecular identifiers were thrown out. MiTCR, with a Q25 quality threshold and the strictest error-elimination algorithm, was used for CDR3 identification, clonotype clustering and error correction. A nonparametric unseen species model using Euler transformation provided a lower-bound estimate of total TCR beta diversity. TCRdb redid the processing of the public reads, applying fastp at Q25 and MiXCR, and retained in-frame beta chains. Each entry merges the rows of one CDR3 protein and shows their most common DNA and genes. The V and J calls, along with clone size, are taken from TCRdb and not from the paper's own processing. The sample data list nearly 1 million distinct CDR3 sequences, and about 53% of these were observed just once. The ten largest clones capture about a fifth of the sample.

This TCR was sampled from an older woman in good health. Rearrangement joined TRBV28 to TRBJ2-7, with a weak D call of TRBD2 (5 bases match). Sequenced material: blood. The CDR3 loop reads CASSLSGSRYEQYF. The DNA sequence follows: TGTGCCAGCAGTTTAAGCGGAAGCCGCTACGAGCAGTACTTC. When the CDR3 is completed using the reference TRBV28 and TRBJ2-7 genes on either side, the full variable domain is DVKVTQSSRYLVKRTGEKVFLECVQDMDHENMFWYRQDPGLGLRLIYFSYDVKMKEKGDIPEGYSVSREKKERFSLILESASTNQTSMYLCASSLSGSRYEQYFGPGTRLTVT.